This T cell receptor beta chain was retrieved from a study of T cell responses to AZD1222 COVID-19 vaccine. V shed 6 bases, J shed 2 bases, and the junction held 6 bases outside the gene matches. The CDR3 has 14 residues. Looked up from germline, CDR1 is MNHEY and CDR2 is SVGAGI. Generated by immunoSEQ multiplex PCR, the TCRdb table keeps only in-frame clones and is missing some. This table holds some 150,000 clones, over 75% found once. The rearrangement joins TRBV6-5 to TRBJ2-7, with 8 bases identical to TRBD2. The sequenced sample was peripheral blood, obtained 28 days after the second dose of the MenACWY control vaccine. The clonotype originates from an adult who received the MenACWY meningococcal vaccine as a control. The DNA of the CDR3 is TGTGCCAGCAGAGGCACTAGCGGTCCCTACGAGCAGTACTTC. It yields the protein CASRGTSGPYEQYF.